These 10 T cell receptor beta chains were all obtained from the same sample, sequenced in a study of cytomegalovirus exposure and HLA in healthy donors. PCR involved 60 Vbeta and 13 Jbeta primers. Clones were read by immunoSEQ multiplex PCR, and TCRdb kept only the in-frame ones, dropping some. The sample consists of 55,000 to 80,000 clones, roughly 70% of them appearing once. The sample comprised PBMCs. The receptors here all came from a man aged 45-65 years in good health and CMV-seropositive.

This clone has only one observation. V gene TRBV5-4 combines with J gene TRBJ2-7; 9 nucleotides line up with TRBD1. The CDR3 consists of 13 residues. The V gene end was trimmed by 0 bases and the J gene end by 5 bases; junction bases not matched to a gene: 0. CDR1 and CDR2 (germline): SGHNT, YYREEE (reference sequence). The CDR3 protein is CASSLGTGDEQYF. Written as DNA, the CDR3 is TGTGCCAGCAGCTTGGGGACAGGGGACGAGCAGTACTTC.

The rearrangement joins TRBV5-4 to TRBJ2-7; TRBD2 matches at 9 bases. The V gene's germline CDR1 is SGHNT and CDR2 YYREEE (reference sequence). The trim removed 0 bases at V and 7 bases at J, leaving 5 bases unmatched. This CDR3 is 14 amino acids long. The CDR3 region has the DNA TGTGCCAGCAGCTTGGGGGCGGGAGGGCAAGAGCAGTACTTC. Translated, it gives CASSLGAGGQEQYF. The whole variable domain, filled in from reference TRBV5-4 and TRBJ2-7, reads ETGVTQSPTHLIKTRGQQVTLRCSSQSGHNTVSWYQQALGQGPQFIFQYYREEENGRGNFPPRFSGLQFPNYSSELNVNALELDDSALYLCASSLGAGGQEQYFGPGTRLTVT.

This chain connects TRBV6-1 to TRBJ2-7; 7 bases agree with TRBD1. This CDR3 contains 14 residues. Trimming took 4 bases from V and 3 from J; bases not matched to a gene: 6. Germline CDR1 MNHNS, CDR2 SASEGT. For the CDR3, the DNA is TGTGCCAGCAGTGTTGACAGGGTGGACTACGAGCAGTACTTC. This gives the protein CASSVDRVDYEQYF.

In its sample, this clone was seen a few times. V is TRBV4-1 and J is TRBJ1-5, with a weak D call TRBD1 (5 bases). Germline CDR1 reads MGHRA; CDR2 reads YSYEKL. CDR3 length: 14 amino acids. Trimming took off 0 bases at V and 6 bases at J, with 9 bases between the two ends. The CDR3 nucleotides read TGCGCCAGCAGCCAAGAAAAGGGGATTCAGCCCCAGCATTTT. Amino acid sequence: CASSQEKGIQPQHF.

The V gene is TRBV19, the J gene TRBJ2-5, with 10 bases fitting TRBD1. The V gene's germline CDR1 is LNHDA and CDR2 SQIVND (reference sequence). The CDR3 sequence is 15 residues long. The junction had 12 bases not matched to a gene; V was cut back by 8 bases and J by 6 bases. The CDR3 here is CASSAGTGVGKTQYF. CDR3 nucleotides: TGTGCCAGTTCAGCCGGGACAGGGGTAGGAAAGACCCAGTACTTC.

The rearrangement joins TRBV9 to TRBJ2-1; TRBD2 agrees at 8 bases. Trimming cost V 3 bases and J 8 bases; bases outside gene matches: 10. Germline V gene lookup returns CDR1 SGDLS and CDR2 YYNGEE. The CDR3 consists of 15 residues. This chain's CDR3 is CASSDSGIVLDEQFF. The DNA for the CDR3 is TGTGCCAGCAGCGATAGCGGGATAGTTCTCGATGAGCAGTTCTTC.

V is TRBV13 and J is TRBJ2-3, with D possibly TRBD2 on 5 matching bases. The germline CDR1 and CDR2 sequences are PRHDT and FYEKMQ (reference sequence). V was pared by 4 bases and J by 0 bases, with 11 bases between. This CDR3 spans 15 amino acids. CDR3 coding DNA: TGTGCCAGCAGCTCCAACCGGGGTAGCACAGATACGCAGTATTTT. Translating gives CASSSNRGSTDTQYF.

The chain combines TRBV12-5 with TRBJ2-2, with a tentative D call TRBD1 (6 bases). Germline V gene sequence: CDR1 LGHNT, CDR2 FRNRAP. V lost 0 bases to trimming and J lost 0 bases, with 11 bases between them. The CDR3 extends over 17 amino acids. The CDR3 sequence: CASGLVVGTPNTGELFF. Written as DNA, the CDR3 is TGTGCTAGTGGTTTGGTGGTTGGGACACCGAACACCGGGGAGCTGTTTTTT. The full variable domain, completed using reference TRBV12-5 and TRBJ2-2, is DARVTQTPRHKVTEMGQEVTMRCQPILGHNTVFWYRQTMMQGLELLAYFRNRAPLDDSGMPKDRFSAEMPDATLATLKIQPSEPRDSAVYFCASGLVVGTPNTGELFFGEGSRLTVL.

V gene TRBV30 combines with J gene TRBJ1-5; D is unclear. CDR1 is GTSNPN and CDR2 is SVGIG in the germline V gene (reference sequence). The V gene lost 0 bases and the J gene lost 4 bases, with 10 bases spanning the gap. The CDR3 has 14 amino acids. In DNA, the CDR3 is TGTGCCTGGAGTGTACTTTCGGTAAATCAGCCCCAGCATTTT. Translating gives CAWSVLSVNQPQHF.

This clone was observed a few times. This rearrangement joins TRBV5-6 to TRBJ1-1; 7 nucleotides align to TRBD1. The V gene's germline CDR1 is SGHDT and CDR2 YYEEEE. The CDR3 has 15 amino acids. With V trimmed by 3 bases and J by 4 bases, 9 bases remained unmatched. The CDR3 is CASSSPTGRFTEAFF. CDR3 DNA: TGTGCCAGCAGCTCTCCGACAGGGCGGTTCACTGAAGCTTTCTTT.